One and the same sample provided the 27 T cell receptor beta chains below, sequenced in a study of shared clonotypes between healthy human individuals. Assay used: immunoSEQ multiplex PCR; TCRdb lists only in-frame clones, some missing. The data hold roughly 510,000 clones, with about 80% observed a single time. The sequencing input was PBMCs. These receptors all come from a woman aged 40 to 50 in good health. Some clones in this sample may be carry-over from other donors' samples.

Points on this clone: A much larger clonotype is one base distant, so this may be a read error. The identical CDR3 is also encoded by other nucleotide sequences in the sample. The rearrangement links TRBV6-6 to TRBJ2-7; 13 bases fit TRBD2. Germline V gene lookup returns CDR1 MNHNY and CDR2 SVGAGI (reference sequence). CDR3 length: 14 residues. The CDR3 DNA is TGCGCCAGCAGGTGGACTAGCGGGAGATACGAGCAGTACTTC. It encodes CASRWTSGRYEQYF.

V usage is TRBV28 and J usage is TRBJ1-5, with D possibly matching TRBD1 (5 bases). Per the germline V gene, CDR1 is MDHEN and CDR2 is SYDVKM. This CDR3 spans 19 amino acids. V was shortened by 6 bases and J by 0 bases, with 24 bases between the two germline ends. CDR3 amino acids: CASSSRTYKRGDSNQPQHF. As DNA, the CDR3 is TGTGCCAGCAGCTCTCGGACCTACAAAAGAGGGGATAGCAATCAGCCCCAGCATTTT. The variable domain in full, completed from reference TRBV28 and TRBJ1-5, reads DVKVTQSSRYLVKRTGEKVFLECVQDMDHENMFWYRQDPGLGLRLIYFSYDVKMKEKGDIPEGYSVSREKKERFSLILESASTNQTSMYLCASSSRTYKRGDSNQPQHFGDGTRLSIL.

The rearrangement links TRBV5-1 to TRBJ2-2; D gene uncertain. Germline V gene sequence: CDR1 SGHRS, CDR2 YFSETQ. Trimming stripped 0 bases from V and 5 bases from J, with 5 bases between. There are 13 residues in the CDR3. The CDR3 nucleotides read TGCGCCAGCAGCTTGGCAGATACCGGGGAGCTGTTTTTT. Translated, it gives CASSLADTGELFF.

The rearrangement uses TRBV30 and TRBJ2-1, with TRBD2 identical over 10 bases. V lost 2 bases, J lost 6 bases, and 7 bases stayed unmatched. The CDR3 is made up of 15 amino acids. The germline V gene has CDR1 GTSNPN and CDR2 SVGIG (reference sequence). For the CDR3, the DNA is TGTGCCTGGAGTAGCGGGAGGGGAGGTGGCAATGAGCAGTTCTTC. This encodes CAWSSGRGGGNEQFF.

This chain joins TRBV28 and TRBJ2-7; a weak D match, TRBD2 (6 bases). This CDR3 is built from 16 residues. Germline V gene lookup returns CDR1 MDHEN and CDR2 SYDVKM. V lost 2 bases, J lost 0 bases, and 14 bases lay in between. The CDR3 sequence is CASSLIAVPTSYEQYF. The CDR3 coding sequence is TGTGCCAGCAGTTTAATAGCGGTCCCAACCTCCTACGAGCAGTACTTC.

The rearrangement links TRBV5-1 to TRBJ2-2; D may be TRBD2 (5 bases). Per germline, CDR1 SGHRS and CDR2 YFSETQ. The CDR3 has 12 amino acids. Trimming took off 5 bases at V and 8 bases at J, with 10 bases between the two ends. CDR3 sequence (DNA): TGCGCCAGCAGGGGAGAAGGGGGGGAGCTGTTTTTT. It is translated as CASRGEGGELFF.

V gene TRBV10-2 combines with J gene TRBJ2-3, with 7 nucleotides matching TRBD2. The germline CDR1 and CDR2 sequences are WSHSY and SAAADI. Losses at the gene ends were 8 bases for V and 6 bases for J; bases not matched to a gene: 8. The CDR3 is 13 residues long. In DNA, the CDR3 is TGCGCCAGCGGGGGTAGCGGGTCCGATACGCAGTATTTT. It specifies CASGGSGSDTQYF.

This clone was counted between two and nine times. Within the sample, other DNA sequences also encode this same CDR3. This rearrangement joins TRBV30 to TRBJ1-1, with D tentatively TRBD1 (5 bases). Trimming stripped 3 bases from V and 5 bases from J, with 10 bases between. This CDR3 is 12 amino acids long. The V gene's germline CDR1 is GTSNPN and CDR2 SVGIG (reference sequence). CDR3 loop: CAWRRGGTEAFF. The CDR3 DNA is TGTGCCTGGAGAAGGGGAGGGACTGAAGCTTTCTTT.

This clone was detected a few times. The CDR3 DNA sequence: TGTGCCAGCAGCTCCAGGGCAGGCGAGCAGTTCTTC. This encodes CASSSRAGEQFF. This sequence joins TRBV7-3 and TRBJ2-1; perhaps TRBD1 as D (5 bases). From germline, CDR1 is SGHTA and CDR2 FQGTGA. Trimming took 4 bases from V and 10 from J, leaving 11 bases between them. The CDR3 consists of 12 residues.

Note on this clone: The sample holds other DNA sequences that translate to the same CDR3. The CDR3 DNA reads as TGTGCCAGCAGTCCGCCGGGACAGGGCCGCGAGCAGTACTTC. It specifies CASSPPGQGREQYF. This rearrangement joins TRBV28 to TRBJ2-7; 9 nucleotides align to TRBD1. The V and J ends lost 5 bases and 6 bases, in that order; junction bases with no gene match: 8. This CDR3 is 14 amino acids long. Germline V lookup: CDR1 MDHEN, CDR2 SYDVKM.

The CDR3 is CASSLGTGYEQYF. The CDR3 DNA sequence: TGTGCCAGCAGCTTAGGAACGGGGTACGAGCAGTACTTC. The chain is built from TRBV11-2 and TRBJ2-7, with D possibly being TRBD2 (5 bases). The V and J ends lost 1 base and 4 bases respectively, with 8 bases between them. CDR1 and CDR2 (germline): SGHAT, FQNNGV. The CDR3 loop spans 13 amino acids.

The rearrangement uses TRBV5-3 and TRBJ2-1; unclear D gene. TRBV5-3 is recorded as an ORF, its role being uncertain. The CDR3 runs 13 residues. V was pared by 4 bases and J by 8 bases, with 13 bases between. CDR3 residues: CARSPPHRYEQFF. The DNA of the CDR3 is TGTGCCAGAAGCCCTCCTCATCGGTATGAGCAGTTCTTC.

The V and J genes are TRBV15 and TRBJ2-2; TRBD2 agrees at 10 bases. This CDR3 has 16 amino acids. From germline, CDR1 is LNHNV and CDR2 YYDKDF (reference sequence). V was clipped by 5 bases and J by 3 bases; unmatched bases: 6. Here the CDR3 reads CATSGSGRADTGELFF. The CDR3, as DNA: TGTGCCACCAGCGGAAGCGGGAGGGCCGACACCGGGGAGCTGTTTTTT.

The chain employs TRBV9 and TRBJ2-2, with 10 bases matching TRBD2. Trimming removed 1 base from V and 4 bases from J; junction bases left unmatched: 10. Germline V CDR1 and CDR2: SGDLS, YYNGEE. The CDR3 has 18 residues. The CDR3 here is CASSVRAGSGRFTGELFF. CDR3 bases: TGTGCCAGCAGCGTAAGAGCGGGTAGCGGGAGGTTCACCGGGGAGCTGTTTTTT.

This chain links TRBV18 with TRBJ2-1; possible D gene TRBD2, 6 bases. The CDR3 loop spans 16 amino acids. Germline lookup yields CDR1 KGHSH and CDR2 LQKENI. V lost 8 bases and J lost 4, with 21 bases in between. In nucleotides, the CDR3 is TGTGCCAGCCTATCCTCGGGTAGCGGAACTTACAATGAGCAGTTCTTC. Its translation: CASLSSGSGTYNEQFF. Together with reference TRBV18 and TRBJ2-1, the CDR3 gives the full variable domain: NAGVMQNPRHLVRRRGQEARLRCSPMKGHSHVYWYRQLPEEGLKFMVYLQKENIIDESGMPKERFSAEFPKEGPSILRIQQVVRGDSAAYFCASLSSGSGTYNEQFFGPGTRLTVL.

A word on this clone: One base away lies a much larger clone, so this may be a sequencing read error. Other DNA sequences within the sample encode an identical CDR3. V is TRBV25-1 and J is TRBJ1-1; no clear D. Germline V gene sequence: CDR1 MGHDK, CDR2 SYGVNS. There are 14 residues in the CDR3. This CDR3 reads CASSDRSLNTEAFF. The CDR3 coding sequence is TGTGCAAGCAGTGACCGCAGCCTGAACACTGAAGCTTTCTTT.

About this clone: In the same sample, other DNA sequences code for this CDR3. The J gene is TRBJ2-5, the V gene TRBV28; D not certain. The ends were cut back, 2 bases at V and 5 bases at J, with 3 bases in the middle. Germline V gene lookup returns CDR1 MDHEN and CDR2 SYDVKM. The CDR3 totals 11 residues. CDR3 in DNA: TGTGCCAGCAGTTTAGAGGAGACCCAGTACTTC. Translated, it gives CASSLEETQYF.

This chain links TRBV6-5 with TRBJ1-1, with D perhaps TRBD1 (6 bases). The germline V and J ends were trimmed by 2 bases and 1 base, with 14 bases remaining between them. Germline V gives CDR1 MNHEY, CDR2 SVGAGI. The CDR3 covers 16 residues. The DNA for the CDR3 is TGTGCCAGCAGTTACACGACCCGGGGGGCGAACACTGAAGCTTTCTTT. As protein: CASSYTTRGANTEAFF.

This clone was counted ten times or more. The V gene is TRBV30, the J gene TRBJ1-2; no definite D call. Per the germline V gene, CDR1 is GTSNPN and CDR2 is SVGIG (reference sequence). The germline V and J ends were trimmed by 4 bases and 3 bases, with 9 bases remaining between them. The CDR3 is made up of 12 amino acids. The CDR3 nucleotides are TGTGCCTGGAACCCGGGCGACTATGGCTACACCTTC. Translated: CAWNPGDYGYTF.

This clone was detected only once. The chain joins TRBV7-2 to TRBJ2-5; the match to TRBD2 covers 7 bases. The CDR3 sequence is 14 residues long. Germline V gives CDR1 SGHTA, CDR2 FQGNSA. Germline trimming cut 5 bases from V and 3 bases from J; bases unmatched to any gene: 6. CDR3: CASSASSGEETQYF. DNA of the CDR3: TGTGCCAGCAGCGCCTCTAGCGGTGAAGAGACCCAGTACTTC. The full variable domain, completed using reference TRBV7-2 and TRBJ2-5, is GAGVSQSPSNKVTEKGKDVELRCDPISGHTALYWYRQSLGQGLEFLIYFQGNSAPDKSGLPSDRFSAERTGGSVSTLTIQRTQQEDSAVYLCASSASSGEETQYFGPGTRLLVL.

The genes are TRBV28 and TRBJ1-2; D remains ambiguous. The germline V gene has CDR1 MDHEN and CDR2 SYDVKM. This CDR3 comprises 13 residues. The V and J ends lost 2 bases and 8 bases respectively, with 12 bases between them. The CDR3 DNA follows: TGTGCCAGCAGTTTACCGGGGAGAAGGGGCTACACCTTC. It encodes CASSLPGRRGYTF.

The CDR3 DNA sequence: TGTGCCTGGACTTACAGGGATCACGAGCAGTACTTC. Its protein product is CAWTYRDHEQYF. The chain has TRBV30 and TRBJ2-7, with D perhaps matching TRBD1 (6 bases). The CDR3 runs to 12 residues. Deletions cut 4 bases from V and 5 bases from J, with 12 bases between. Per germline, CDR1 GTSNPN and CDR2 SVGIG (reference sequence).

The rearrangement links TRBV7-3 to TRBJ2-3; D remains ambiguous. Trimming shortened V by 1 base and J by 2 bases, and 10 bases separated the two germline ends. Germline values: CDR1 SGHTA, CDR2 FQGTGA. This CDR3 is built from 15 residues. The CDR3 region is CASSLNGPPTDTQYF. The CDR3 bases are TGTGCCAGCAGCTTAAACGGACCTCCCACAGATACGCAGTATTTT.

The rearrangement links TRBV5-5 to TRBJ2-5, with 9 bases matching TRBD2. This CDR3 region has 17 residues. Germline V CDR1 and CDR2: SGHKS, YYEKEE (reference sequence). J gave up 0 bases and V 4 bases, and 10 bases lay outside the gene matches. Here the CDR3 DNA reads TGTGCCAGCAGCGGCGCCCCCCTAGCGGGGAACCAAGAGACCCAGTACTTC. Encoded protein: CASSGAPLAGNQETQYF. The whole variable domain, remainder taken from reference TRBV5-5 and TRBJ2-5, is DAGVTQSPTHLIKTRGQQVTLRCSPISGHKSVSWYQQVLGQGPQFIFQYYEKEERGRGNFPDRFSARQFPNYSSELNVNALLLGDSALYLCASSGAPLAGNQETQYFGPGTRLLVL.

As to this clone: The junction departs from germline at one end; a sequencing error may be responsible. The same CDR3 can be traced to other DNA sequences in this sample. V and J are TRBV7-2 and TRBJ2-7, with D unresolved. Germline V gives CDR1 SGHTA, CDR2 FQGNSA. This CDR3 comprises 15 residues. The CDR3 region has the DNA TGTGCCAGCAGCTCTGGTCACTTGAGCTCCTACGAGCAGTATTTC. Its protein is CASSSGHLSSYEQYF.

The rearrangement joins TRBV6-4 to TRBJ1-3; maybe TRBD1 (5 bases). V was cut by 7 bases and J by 4 bases, with 23 bases left in between. The CDR3 is made up of 17 amino acids. CDR1 and CDR2 (germline): MRHNA, SNTAGT. The CDR3 DNA sequence: TGTGCCAGCAAGCTTCGCGCCGGGCCGAGGGACGGAAACACCATATATTTT. Residues: CASKLRAGPRDGNTIYF.

The V gene is TRBV18, the J gene TRBJ2-7, with D possibly being TRBD1 (5 bases). Germline V gene data show CDR1 as KGHSH and CDR2 as LQKENI. This CDR3 region has 12 residues. Trimming shortened V by 5 bases and J by 7 bases, and 12 bases separated the two germline ends. The chain's CDR3 is CASSSDREEQYF. In DNA, the CDR3 is TGTGCCAGCTCATCAGACAGAGAAGAGCAGTACTTC. The variable domain in full, completed from reference TRBV18 and TRBJ2-7, reads NAGVMQNPRHLVRRRGQEARLRCSPMKGHSHVYWYRQLPEEGLKFMVYLQKENIIDESGMPKERFSAEFPKEGPSILRIQQVVRGDSAAYFCASSSDREEQYFGPGTRLTVT.